The 14 T cell receptor beta chains listed next were all sequenced from one sample in a study of T cells in Graves' hyperthyroidism and ophthalmopathy. TCR beta CDR3 regions were amplified from RNA transcripts. HTBI primers drove first-round RT-PCR of the TCR CDR3. One entry per CDR3 protein results from TCRdb running MiXCR on the multiplex PCR reads. The sample contains some 600,000 distinct CDR3 sequences, around 14% of which appear only once. Source material: blood. These TCRs come from a woman between 25 and 40 years old with Graves' hyperthyroidism that later progressed to Graves' ophthalmopathy.

This clonotype was counted at least ten times. This chain uses TRBV2 with TRBJ2-5; D tentatively fits TRBD1 or TRBD2 (5 bases each). The CDR3 spans 13 residues. In germline, CDR1 is SNHLY, CDR2 FYNNEI. V was cut by 8 bases and J by 5 bases, with 15 bases left in between. The CDR3 nucleotides read TGTGCCAGCTCCCGGGACCGAGGGGAGACCCAGTACTTC. This codes for CASSRDRGETQYF.

This rearrangement joins TRBV5-1 to TRBJ1-6, with a possible D match to TRBD1 (5 bases). This CDR3 has 15 residues. V was clipped by 6 bases and J by 0 bases, with 10 bases between them. Germline V CDR1 and CDR2: SGHRS, YFSETQ. The CDR3 loop reads CASTKDSSYNSPLHF. The CDR3 bases are TGCGCCAGCACAAAAGACAGCTCCTATAATTCACCCCTCCACTTT. The whole variable domain, remainder taken from reference TRBV5-1 and TRBJ1-6, is KAGVTQTPRYLIKTRGQQVTLSCSPISGHRSVSWYQQTPGQGLQFLFEYFSETQRNKGNFPGRFSGRQFSNSRSEMNVSTLELGDSALYLCASTKDSSYNSPLHFGNGTRLTVT.

CDR3 protein: CASSPDTSYEQYF. The CDR3 DNA sequence: TGTGCCAGCTCCCCTGATACCTCCTACGAGCAGTACTTC. This chain uses TRBV28 with TRBJ2-7; D not resolved. V was trimmed by 8 bases and J by 0 bases, leaving 11 bases between them. Per germline, CDR1 MDHEN and CDR2 SYDVKM. This CDR3 contains 13 residues.

The J gene is TRBJ2-5, the V gene TRBV20-1; TRBD2 matches at 7 bases. With V trimmed by 0 bases and J by 7 bases, 14 bases remained unmatched. This CDR3 has 16 residues. The germline CDR1 and CDR2 sequences are DFQATT and SNEGSKA (reference sequence). CDR3 in amino acids: CSARDLRRELRGTQYF. The CDR3 DNA reads TGCAGTGCTAGAGATCTTAGGCGGGAGCTCCGGGGGACCCAGTACTTC.

This clonotype occurred many times. The V and J genes are TRBV7-2 and TRBJ2-5; 12 bases match TRBD2. V trimming: 4 bases; J trimming: 5 bases; junction bases outside the gene matches: 11. This CDR3 comprises 17 residues. Per the germline V gene, CDR1 is SGHTA and CDR2 is FQGNSA. As DNA, the CDR3 is TGTGCCAGCAGCTCAAGGCCTAGCGGGAGGGCCACGGAGACCCAGTACTTC. Protein: CASSSRPSGRATETQYF.

About this clonotype itself: A much larger clone differs by one base, so this may be a read error. The rearrangement uses TRBV6-1 and TRBJ1-2; D not resolved. The CDR3 is 13 residues long. V gave up 6 bases and J gave up 9 bases, with 17 bases separating them. Looked up from germline, CDR1 is MNHNS and CDR2 is SASEGT. CDR3 DNA: TGTGCCAGCAGCCTACCGGCCGGCTTGAGCTACACCTTC. Protein sequence: CASSLPAGLSYTF.

V usage is TRBV4-2 and J usage is TRBJ2-7, with 8 bases fitting TRBD1. After removal of 3 bases from V and 7 bases from J, the junction contained 14 bases not matched to a gene. This CDR3 contains 16 residues. The germline CDR1 and CDR2 sequences are LGHNA and YNFKEQ. CDR3 DNA sequence: TGTGCCAGCAGCCAGGCAGGGGGCGGGACGCGTCGTGAGCAGTACTTC. It codes for CASSQAGGGTRREQYF.

CDR3 coding DNA: TGCAGTGCCAGACTTTCGGGGGCCACCCGTCAGCCCCAGCATTTT. Translation gives CSARLSGATRQPQHF. The chain recombines TRBV20-1 with TRBJ1-5; D is possibly TRBD1 (6 bases). CDR1 is DFQATT, CDR2 SNEGSKA, per germline (reference sequence). Trimming shortened V by 6 bases and J by 6 bases, and 21 bases separated the two germline ends. The CDR3 is made up of 15 amino acids.

This chain's CDR3 is CASSQGGGIGYEQYF. CDR3 bases: TGTGCCAGCAGCCAAGGGGGCGGGATAGGGTACGAGCAGTACTTC. V gene TRBV18 combines with J gene TRBJ2-7; tentative D call: TRBD1 (7 bases). The V gene lost 8 bases and the J gene lost 4 bases, with 21 bases spanning the gap. This CDR3 is 15 amino acids long. The germline gives CDR1 KGHSH, CDR2 LQKENI.

The table lists this clonotype with many counts. The gene calls are TRBV20-1 and TRBJ1-4; D may be TRBD1 (6 bases). The CDR3 length is 13 residues. Germline lookup yields CDR1 DFQATT and CDR2 SNEGSKA (reference sequence). The V end lost 7 bases, the J end lost 3 bases, and 12 bases lay between the germline ends. CDR3 sequence reads: CSGVGGSNEKLFF. CDR3 nucleotides: TGCAGTGGCGTAGGGGGGTCTAATGAAAAACTGTTTTTT.

V gene TRBV29-1 combines with J gene TRBJ2-1; TRBD2 agrees at 14 bases. The trim removed 6 bases at V and 7 bases at J, leaving 5 bases unmatched. The CDR3 extends over 14 amino acids. Germline-derived CDR1 and CDR2 are SQVTM and ANQGSEA. The DNA of the CDR3 is TGCAGCGTACTGGGACTAGCGGGAGTAAATGAGCAGTTCTTC. The encoded protein is CSVLGLAGVNEQFF.

Many counts were recorded for this clonotype. The chain recombines TRBV5-1 with TRBJ2-1; 7 nucleotides agree with TRBD2. In germline, CDR1 is SGHRS, CDR2 YFSETQ. The CDR3 has 16 residues. With 4 bases clipped from V and 4 bases from J, the junction kept 11 bases outside the gene matches. CDR3 sequence reads: CASSPASGPSYNEQFF. CDR3 coding DNA: TGCGCCAGCAGCCCCGCTAGCGGACCCTCTTACAATGAGCAGTTCTTC. The full variable domain, with the rest looked up from reference TRBV5-1 and TRBJ2-1, is KAGVTQTPRYLIKTRGQQVTLSCSPISGHRSVSWYQQTPGQGLQFLFEYFSETQRNKGNFPGRFSGRQFSNSRSEMNVSTLELGDSALYLCASSPASGPSYNEQFFGPGTRLTVL.

Ten or more counts support this clonotype. The chain employs TRBV6-2 or TRBV6-3 and TRBJ2-6; 8 positions match TRBD1. The CDR3 contains 17 residues. Germline CDR1 is MNHEY and CDR2 is SVGEGT. V was pared by 8 bases and J by 4 bases, with 13 bases of the junction left unmatched. Here the CDR3 reads CASQGALLLGGANVLTF. As DNA, the CDR3 is TGTGCCAGCCAGGGGGCGCTTCTTCTCGGCGGGGCCAACGTCCTGACTTTC.

This clonotype was seen once. Since a much larger clone is just one base distant, this may be a read error. The CDR3 loop is CACSPGREQYF. DNA of the CDR3: TGTGCCTGCAGCCCCGGACGCGAGCAGTACTTC. The chain recombines TRBV3-1 with TRBJ2-7; no clear D gene. The CDR3 has 11 residues. Germline loops: CDR1 LGHDT, CDR2 YNNKEL (reference sequence).